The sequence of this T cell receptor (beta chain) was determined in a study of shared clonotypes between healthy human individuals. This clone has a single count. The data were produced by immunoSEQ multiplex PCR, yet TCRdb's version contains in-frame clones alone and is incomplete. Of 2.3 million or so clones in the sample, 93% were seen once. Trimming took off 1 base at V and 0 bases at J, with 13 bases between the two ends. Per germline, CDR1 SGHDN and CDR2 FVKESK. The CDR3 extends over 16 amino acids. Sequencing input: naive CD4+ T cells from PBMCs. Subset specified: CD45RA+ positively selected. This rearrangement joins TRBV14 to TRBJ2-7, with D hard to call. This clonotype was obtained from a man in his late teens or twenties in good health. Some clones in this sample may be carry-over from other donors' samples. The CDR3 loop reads CASSQGRPTFSYEQYF. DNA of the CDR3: TGTGCCAGCAGCCAAGGCAGGCCTACCTTCTCCTACGAGCAGTACTTC.